This TCR beta chain is from a study of cytomegalovirus exposure and HLA in healthy donors. 60 Vbeta and 13 Jbeta primers were used in PCR. Libraries were prepared by immunoSEQ multiplex PCR; TCRdb keeps only in-frame clonotypes and omits some of them. The table includes 150,000 to 200,000 clones, about three quarters detected once. Germline V lookup: CDR1 SGHAT, CDR2 FQDESV (reference sequence). The junction had 9 bases not matched to a gene; V was cut back by 1 base and J by 4 bases. CDR3 length: 17 residues. The specimen sequenced was PBMCs. The genes are TRBV11-1 and TRBJ2-5; 10 positions match TRBD2. This clonotype originated in a woman aged 40 to 50 in good health and CMV-seronegative. Written as DNA, the CDR3 is TGTGCCAGCAGCTTAGATTTGGCTAGCGGGAGTGGAGAGACCCAGTACTTC. Protein sequence: CASSLDLASGSGETQYF.